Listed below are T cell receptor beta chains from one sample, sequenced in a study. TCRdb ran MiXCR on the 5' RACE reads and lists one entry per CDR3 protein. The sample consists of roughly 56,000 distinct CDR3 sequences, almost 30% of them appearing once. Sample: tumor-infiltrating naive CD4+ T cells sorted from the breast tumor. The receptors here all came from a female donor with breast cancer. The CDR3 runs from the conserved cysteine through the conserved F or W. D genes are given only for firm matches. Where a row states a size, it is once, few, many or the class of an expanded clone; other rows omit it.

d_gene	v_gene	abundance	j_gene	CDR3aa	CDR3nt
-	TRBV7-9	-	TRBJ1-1	CASSLGPGLVAGAFF	TGTGCCAGCAGCTTAGGACCAGGGTTGGTGGCTGGAGCTTTCTTT
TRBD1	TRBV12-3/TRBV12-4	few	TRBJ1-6	CASSGGQNNSPLHF	TGTGCCAGCAGCGGGGGACAGAATAATTCACCCCTCCACTTT
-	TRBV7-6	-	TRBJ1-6	CASSLGGLGSPLHF	TGTGCCAGCAGCTTAGGGGGTTTAGGTTCACCCCTCCACTTT
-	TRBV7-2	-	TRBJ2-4	CTSTRDVTENIQYF	TGTACCAGCACCCGAGACGTAACAGAAAACATTCAGTACTTC
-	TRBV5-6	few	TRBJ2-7	CASSLAGQNYEQYF	TGTGCCAGCAGCTTGGCCGGACAGAACTACGAGCAGTACTTC
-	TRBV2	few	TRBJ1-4	CASSPRGNEKLFF	TGTGCCAGCAGCCCGAGAGGAAATGAAAAACTGTTTTTT
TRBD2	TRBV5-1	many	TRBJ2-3	CASSLSGREDTQYF	TGCGCCAGCAGTTTGAGCGGGAGAGAAGATACGCAGTATTTT
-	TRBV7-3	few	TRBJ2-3	CASSLMHSALSTDTQYF	TGTGCCAGCAGCTTAATGCACAGTGCCCTTAGCACAGATACGCAGTATTTT
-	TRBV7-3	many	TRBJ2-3	CASSLDKGPTDTQYF	TGTGCCAGCAGCCTGGATAAAGGACCCACAGATACGCAGTATTTT
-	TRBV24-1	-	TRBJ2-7	CATSDRVSYEQYF	TGTGCCACCAGTGACCGGGTTTCCTACGAGCAGTACTTC
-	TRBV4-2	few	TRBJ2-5	CASSQELAGTETQYF	TGTGCCAGCAGCCAAGAGCTGGCTGGCACGGAGACCCAGTACTTC
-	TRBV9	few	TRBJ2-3	CASSGRGAPFTQYF	TGTGCCAGCAGCGGAAGGGGTGCACCCTTTACGCAGTATTTT
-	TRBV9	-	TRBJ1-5	CASSVARGGQPQHF	TGTGCCAGCAGCGTAGCCAGGGGCGGACAGCCCCAGCATTTT
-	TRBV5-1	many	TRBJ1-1	CASSPAQTNTEAFF	TGCGCCAGCAGCCCCGCTCAGACGAACACTGAAGCTTTCTTT
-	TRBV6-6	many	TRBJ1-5	CASSLDTGDQPQHF	TGTGCCAGCAGCCTAGACACCGGTGATCAGCCCCAGCATTTT
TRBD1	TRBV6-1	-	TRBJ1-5	CASIRDRGNQPQHF	TGTGCCAGCATCCGGGACAGGGGCAATCAGCCCCAGCATTTT
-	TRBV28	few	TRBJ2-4	CASMDGGENIQYF	TGTGCCAGCATGGACGGGGGAGAAAACATTCAGTACTTC